These T cell receptor beta chains were read from a single sample in a study of vaccination effects on CD4 cells after COVID-19. The antigens these receptors bind are not known. Using immunoSEQ multiplex PCR, the repertoire was profiled, and TCRdb retains in-frame clones only, with some absent. The sample shows approximately 31,000 clones, 70% to 75% of them seen only once. The source was CD4+ T cells from PBMCs cultured without peptide, collected after COVID-19 vaccination. These receptors came from a human donor who received a COVID-19 vaccine. CDR3s include the opening cysteine and the closing phenylalanine or tryptophan. Each record gives: clone size, CDR3 length, J gene, D gene, V gene, CDR3 DNA, CDR3 protein. D genes are given only for firm matches. Expanded clones are given a class, and other clones once, few, many or no size at all.

NA	14	TRBJ1-6	NA	TRBV5-4	TGTGCCAGCAGCTCCGGGACTTATAATTCACCCCTCCACTTT	CASSSGTYNSPLHF
NA	17	TRBJ2-7	NA	TRBV4-3	TGCGCCAGCAGCCAAGATGGTAGTGGGTCTCACTCCTACGAGCAGTACTTC	CASSQDGSGSHSYEQYF
once	16	TRBJ2-7	TRBD2	TRBV18	TGTGCCAGCTCACCATGGGGGGGAGCAGACACCTACGAGCAGTACTTC	CASSPWGGADTYEQYF
NA	14	TRBJ2-7	NA	TRBV19	TGTGCCAGTAGTATAGCGGGCGGCCTGGGGGAGCAGTACTTC	CASSIAGGLGEQYF
NA	18	TRBJ2-2	TRBD2	TRBV7-9	TGTGCCAGCAGCCCGACTAGACTAGCGAGCGTACCCACCGGGGAGCTGTTTTTT	CASSPTRLASVPTGELFF
medium-sized	12	TRBJ1-2	NA	TRBV5-8	TGTGCCAGCAGCTTGGGTACTCTTGGCTACACCTTC	CASSLGTLGYTF
NA	17	TRBJ1-1	NA	TRBV30	TGTGCCTGGAGTGCCGGACAACCTTCCCCCGGGAACACTGAAGCTTTCTTT	CAWSAGQPSPGNTEAFF
NA	14	TRBJ1-1	NA	TRBV2	TGTGCCAGCAGTGCATATTACGGGTCGACTGAAGCTTTCTTT	CASSAYYGSTEAFF
NA	16	TRBJ2-3	NA	TRBV3-1/TRBV3-2	TGTGCCAGCAGCCAAGAAGGGGGGGGGCCGACAGATACGCAGTATTTT	CASSQEGGGPTDTQYF
NA	13	TRBJ2-7	NA	TRBV12-3/TRBV12-4	TGTGCCAGCAGTTCGGGTCAGCTCTACGAGCAGTACTTC	CASSSGQLYEQYF
NA	12	TRBJ1-1	NA	TRBV5-4	TGTGCCAGCAGCTTGGGGGATACTGAAGCTTTCTTT	CASSLGDTEAFF
NA	10	TRBJ1-1	NA	TRBV29-1	TGCAGCGGCGCCAACACTGAAGCTTTCTTT	CSGANTEAFF
NA	14	TRBJ1-2	NA	TRBV7-8	TGTGCCAGCAGCCAATCCGAACTCGAGTATGGCTACACCTTC	CASSQSELEYGYTF
NA	14	TRBJ1-2	NA	TRBV28	TGTGCCAGCAGTTTACGGGGGGCTCCCTATGGCTACACCTTC	CASSLRGAPYGYTF
few	14	TRBJ1-3	TRBD1	TRBV11-2	TGTGCCAGCAGCTCACAGGGGACTGGAAACACCATATATTTT	CASSSQGTGNTIYF
NA	15	TRBJ2-1	TRBD2	TRBV3-1/TRBV3-2	TGTGCCAGCAGTCCCCTAGCGGGGGCCTACAATGAGCAGTTCTTC	CASSPLAGAYNEQFF
once	17	TRBJ1-5	NA	TRBV19	TGTGCCAGTAGGTCGAAGGGACGAAAAAATAGCAATCAGCCCCAGCATTTT	CASRSKGRKNSNQPQHF
NA	12	TRBJ2-1	NA	TRBV4-2	TGTGCCAGCAGCCAAGTAGGGAATGAGCAGTTCTTC	CASSQVGNEQFF
NA	16	TRBJ2-7	TRBD2	TRBV18	TGTGCCAGCTCACCAAGCGGGGGGAGTCTAACCTACGAGCAGTACTTC	CASSPSGGSLTYEQYF
once	14	TRBJ2-7	TRBD1	TRBV5-1	TGCGCCAGCAGCCTAACGGGACAGGGGTACGAGCAGTACTTC	CASSLTGQGYEQYF
once	15	TRBJ1-4	TRBD1	TRBV7-9	TGTGCCAGCAGCTTAGGGGACAGGTGGAGTGAAAAACTGTTTTTT	CASSLGDRWSEKLFF
NA	14	TRBJ2-7	NA	TRBV7-2	TGTGCCAGCAGCTTAGATCAGTTAATGGGCGAGCAGTACTTC	CASSLDQLMGEQYF
NA	14	TRBJ1-4	NA	TRBV19	TGTGCCACCACACTAACCCCAACTAATGAAAAACTGTTTTTT	CATTLTPTNEKLFF
NA	17	TRBJ1-5	TRBD1	TRBV7-2	TGTGCCAGCAGCCCCACCCCAGGGGGACAGGGGAATCAGCCCCAGCATTTT	CASSPTPGGQGNQPQHF
NA	16	TRBJ1-6	TRBD1	TRBV3-1/TRBV3-2	TGTGCCAGCAGCCAAGTACCCGGGACAGGGTATTCACCCCTCCACTTT	CASSQVPGTGYSPLHF
few	12	TRBJ1-2	TRBD1	TRBV7-2	TGTGCCAGCTCGTTGGACAGGGGCGGCTACACCTTC	CASSLDRGGYTF
NA	17	TRBJ2-7	TRBD1	TRBV7-3	TGTGCCAGCAGCCGCCCGACAGGGCGCTTTTCATCCTACGAGCAGTACTTC	CASSRPTGRFSSYEQYF
NA	15	TRBJ2-1	NA	TRBV4-1	TGCGCCAGCAGCCCCACCCCCTCGGCCTCGGATGAGCAGTTCTTC	CASSPTPSASDEQFF
few	15	TRBJ1-2	TRBD1	TRBV19	TGTGCCAGTAGTACCATTGACAGGGAGAACTATGGCTACACCTTC	CASSTIDRENYGYTF
NA	17	TRBJ1-2	NA	TRBV28	TGTGCCAGCAGTTTAAAAGGGACCAGAAGAAGTTCGGGAGGCTACACCTTC	CASSLKGTRRSSGGYTF